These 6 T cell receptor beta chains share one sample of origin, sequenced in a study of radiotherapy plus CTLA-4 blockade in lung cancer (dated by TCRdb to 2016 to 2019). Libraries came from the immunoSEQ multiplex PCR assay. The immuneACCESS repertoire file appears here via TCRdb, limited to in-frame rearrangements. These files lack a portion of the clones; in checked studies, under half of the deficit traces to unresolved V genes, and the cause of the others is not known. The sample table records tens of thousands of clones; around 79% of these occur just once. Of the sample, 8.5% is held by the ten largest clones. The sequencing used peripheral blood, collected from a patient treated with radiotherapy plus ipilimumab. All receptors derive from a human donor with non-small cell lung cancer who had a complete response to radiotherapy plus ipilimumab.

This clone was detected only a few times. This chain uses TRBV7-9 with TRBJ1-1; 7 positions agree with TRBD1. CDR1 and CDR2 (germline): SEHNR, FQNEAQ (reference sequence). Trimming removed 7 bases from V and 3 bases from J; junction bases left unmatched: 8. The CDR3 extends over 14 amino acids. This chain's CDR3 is CASTPDRADTEAFF. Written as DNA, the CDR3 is TGTGCCAGCACCCCCGACAGGGCCGACACTGAAGCTTTCTTT.

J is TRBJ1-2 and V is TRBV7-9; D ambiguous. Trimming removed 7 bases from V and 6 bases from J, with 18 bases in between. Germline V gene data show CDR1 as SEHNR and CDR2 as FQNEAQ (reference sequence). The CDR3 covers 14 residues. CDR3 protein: CASKNPGSMDGYTF. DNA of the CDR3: TGTGCCAGCAAAAACCCGGGAAGTATGGATGGCTACACCTTC.

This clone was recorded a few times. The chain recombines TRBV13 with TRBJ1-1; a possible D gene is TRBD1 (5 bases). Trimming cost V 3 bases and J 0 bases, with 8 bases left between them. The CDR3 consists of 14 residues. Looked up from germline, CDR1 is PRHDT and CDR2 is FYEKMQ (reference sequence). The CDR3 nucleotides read TGTGCCAGCAGCTTTGGACATTTGAACACTGAAGCTTTCTTT. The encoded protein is CASSFGHLNTEAFF.

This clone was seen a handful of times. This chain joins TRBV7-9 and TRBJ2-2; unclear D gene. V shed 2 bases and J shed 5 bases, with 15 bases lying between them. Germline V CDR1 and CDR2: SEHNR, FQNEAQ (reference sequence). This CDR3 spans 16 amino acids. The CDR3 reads CASSLWADGRTGELFF. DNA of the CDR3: TGTGCCAGCAGCTTATGGGCTGATGGCCGGACCGGGGAGCTGTTTTTT.

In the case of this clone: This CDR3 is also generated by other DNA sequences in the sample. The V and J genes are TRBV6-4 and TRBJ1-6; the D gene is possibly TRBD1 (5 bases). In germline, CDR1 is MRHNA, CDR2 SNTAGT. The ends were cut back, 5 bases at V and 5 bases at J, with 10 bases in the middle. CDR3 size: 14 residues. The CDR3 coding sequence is TGTGCCAGCAGTAAAGGGGTGGATAATTCACCCCTCCACTTT. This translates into CASSKGVDNSPLHF.

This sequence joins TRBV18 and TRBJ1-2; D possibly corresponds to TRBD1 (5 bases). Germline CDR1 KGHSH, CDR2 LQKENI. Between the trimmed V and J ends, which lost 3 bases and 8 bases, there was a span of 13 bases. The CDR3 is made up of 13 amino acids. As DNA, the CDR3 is TGTGCCAGCTCACCGGAGGGGAGTAAGGGCTACACCTTC. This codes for CASSPEGSKGYTF.